These 7 T cell receptor beta chains were all obtained from the same sample, sequenced in a study of vaccination effects on CD4 cells after COVID-19 (dated by TCRdb to the early 2020s). In the ViraFEST assay, PBMC were stimulated with viral peptide pools, and antigen-specific CD4+ T cell clonotypes were then identified by expansion using TCR sequencing. After more than 9 days of culture, CD4+ T cells were isolated with the EasySep CD4+ T cell isolation kit. Convalescent patients had PCR-confirmed SARS-CoV-2 infection between March and December 2020, before Alpha, Beta and Delta variants emerged in the United States. Library generation was performed with the immunoSEQ multiplex PCR assay. Drawn from immuneACCESS, this table holds only the in-frame rearrangements with V and J called that TCRdb kept. Clones are partly lost; checked studies trace under half to an unresolved V gene and leave the rest unexplained. Here the sample has 35,000 to 55,000 clones; approximately 70% occur a single time. The top ten clonotypes cover roughly 30% of the sample.

These receptors lack a known antigen. The sequenced sample was CD4+ T cells from PBMCs cultured with a peptide pool, obtained before COVID-19 vaccination. The receptor source for this set is a human donor who had a prior SARS-CoV-2 infection.

This chain joins TRBV6-6 and TRBJ2-6; D may be TRBD1 or TRBD2 (6 bases each). V was clipped by 7 bases and J by 4 bases, with 11 bases between them. Germline V gives CDR1 MNHNY, CDR2 SVGAGI (reference sequence). This CDR3 has 14 amino acids. This CDR3 is CASIGGRGANVLTF. The CDR3 region has the DNA TGTGCCAGCATAGGGGGGAGGGGGGCCAACGTCCTGACTTTC.

This clone was counted a few times. V gene TRBV11-3 combines with J gene TRBJ2-5; 11 bases align to TRBD2. CDR1 is SGHNT, CDR2 YENEEA, per germline. The CDR3 runs 14 residues. Trimming removed 3 bases from V and 11 bases from J; junction bases left unmatched: 8. The CDR3 DNA follows: TGTGCCAGCAGCTTGACTAGCGGGGCCGCACTACAGTACTTC. Translation gives CASSLTSGAALQYF.

CDR3 nucleotide sequence: TGCGCCAGCAGCCGCACCGGGACTAGCGAGTCCATTCAGTACTTC. Its protein is CASSRTGTSESIQYF. J is TRBJ2-4 and V is TRBV5-1; TRBD2 matches 10 bases. Trimming removed 4 bases from V and 9 bases from J; junction bases left unmatched: 10. Germline assignment: CDR1 SGHRS and CDR2 YFSETQ. The CDR3 loop spans 15 amino acids.

This sequence joins TRBV30 and TRBJ2-2, with TRBD1 matching over 8 bases. The V gene end was trimmed by 3 bases and the J gene end by 5 bases; junction bases not matched to a gene: 5. The CDR3 consists of 14 residues. The germline CDR1 and CDR2 sequences are GTSNPN and SVGIG (reference sequence). CDR3 sequence reads: CAWRQGAWTGELFF. The CDR3 nucleotides are TGTGCCTGGAGGCAGGGGGCTTGGACCGGGGAGCTGTTTTTT.

The chain carries TRBV3-1 (or the pseudogene TRBV3-2) and TRBJ2-2; the match to TRBD2 covers 8 bases. CDR1 is LGHDT and CDR2 is YNNKEL in the germline V gene (reference sequence). V shed 2 bases and J 4 bases; nucleotides not matched to a gene: 30. The CDR3 consists of 24 residues. The CDR3 DNA sequence: TGTGCCAGCAGCCAATGGGACCCCTGGGGCGGGGGGTCTAGGCTTGGCTCGGGCACCGGGGAGCTGTTTTTT. Its protein is CASSQWDPWGGGSRLGSGTGELFF.

The chain links TRBV4-3 to TRBJ2-2; TRBD2 matches at 9 bases. V lost 0 bases and J lost 0; bases outside the gene matches: 11. CDR1 is LGHNA and CDR2 is YSLEER in the germline V gene. The CDR3 is made up of 20 amino acids. The DNA for the CDR3 is TGCGCCAGCAGCCAAGATTGGTTCCTAGCGGGAAACGCGAACACCGGGGAGCTGTTTTTT. This translates into CASSQDWFLAGNANTGELFF.

This clone is classed as medium-sized. The chain carries TRBV5-1 and TRBJ2-7, with D possibly called TRBD1 or TRBD2 (5 bases each). Germline CDR1 reads SGHRS; CDR2 reads YFSETQ. CDR3 size: 15 residues. The ends were cut back, 0 bases at V and 3 bases at J, with 13 bases in the middle. In nucleotides, the CDR3 is TGCGCCAGCAGCTTGGATTCGGGGCCGGTCTACGAGCAGTACTTC. Its translation: CASSLDSGPVYEQYF. The full variable domain, its missing parts supplied by reference TRBV5-1 and TRBJ2-7, is KAGVTQTPRYLIKTRGQQVTLSCSPISGHRSVSWYQQTPGQGLQFLFEYFSETQRNKGNFPGRFSGRQFSNSRSEMNVSTLELGDSALYLCASSLDSGPVYEQYFGPGTRLTVT.